This is a list of T cell receptor beta chains from one sample in a study of blood T cell repertoires in COVID-19. Method: immunoSEQ multiplex PCR; TCRdb's copy keeps in-frame clones and lacks some. The sample lists around 470,000 clones, roughly 87% occurring once. Sequencing was performed on PBMCs or T cells enriched from blood (not recorded which). All receptors derive from a man between 18 and 35 years old who had recovered from COVID-19. Both conserved end residues are part of each CDR3. D genes are given only for firm matches. Clone sizes are given selectively: once, few, many, or a class where the clone is expanded.

D gene	V gene	clone size	J gene	CDR3 DNA	CDR3 protein
.	TRBV28	.	TRBJ1-4	TGTGCCAGCAGTCAACAGGGTGCAACTAATGAAAAACTGTTTTTT	CASSQQGATNEKLFF
.	TRBV5-6	.	TRBJ2-7	TGTGCCAGCAGCTTGGGGGGCCAATACGAGCAGTACTTC	CASSLGGQYEQYF
.	TRBV12-3/TRBV12-4	.	TRBJ1-1	TGTGCCAGCGGGGTCAGGGCGGTCGCTGAAGCTTTCTTT	CASGVRAVAEAFF
TRBD1	TRBV7-2	once	TRBJ1-2	TGTGCCAGCAGCTTAGGACAGGGCCTTTATGGCTACACCTTC	CASSLGQGLYGYTF
.	TRBV5-8	.	TRBJ1-1	TGTGCCAGCAGCAAAGGACCGGCGACAGTGACTGAAGCTTTCTTT	CASSKGPATVTEAFF
.	TRBV7-8	.	TRBJ2-1	TGTGCCAGCAGCCCCCTGTGGACAGCAACCTACAATGAGCAGTTCTTC	CASSPLWTATYNEQFF
TRBD1	TRBV20-1	.	TRBJ2-4	TGCAGTGCTAGTAGTGGGACAGGGCTGATAACGGCCAAAAACATTCAGTACTTC	CSASSGTGLITAKNIQYF
.	TRBV18	.	TRBJ2-4	TGTGCCAGCTCACGCGGGGGACAGGCGGAAAACATTCAGTACTTC	CASSRGGQAENIQYF
TRBD2	TRBV27	.	TRBJ2-7	TGTGCCAGCAGCCTCAGAGGTGCTAGCGGGGCTACCTACGAGCAGTACTTC	CASSLRGASGATYEQYF
.	TRBV28	.	TRBJ1-2	TGTGCCAGCAGCCCCCCCTCGGCAGGGAACTATGGCTACACCTTC	CASSPPSAGNYGYTF
TRBD1	TRBV5-1	.	TRBJ2-7	TGCGCCAGCAGCCCAAGGACAGGGACCTACGAGCAGTACTTC	CASSPRTGTYEQYF
.	TRBV9	.	TRBJ2-1	TGTGCCAGCAGCGGCACCCCTAGGGGCGACAATGAGCAGTTCTTC	CASSGTPRGDNEQFF
.	TRBV12-5	.	TRBJ1-5	TGTGCTAGTGGTTTCGGTTTGGGACTCCAAAATCAGCCCCAGCATTTT	CASGFGLGLQNQPQHF
TRBD1	TRBV29-1	.	TRBJ1-2	TGCAGCGTTGAAGATCGAAGGGGGCTAGGGACCACTAACTATGGCTACACCTTC	CSVEDRRGLGTTNYGYTF
TRBD2	TRBV5-5	.	TRBJ2-5	TGTGCCAGCAGTAGACTAGCGGGAGGGGAAGAGACCCAGTACTTC	CASSRLAGGEETQYF
.	TRBV6-5	.	TRBJ1-2	TGTGCCAGCAGTCCAGGGTACGGAGGCTACACCTTC	CASSPGYGGYTF